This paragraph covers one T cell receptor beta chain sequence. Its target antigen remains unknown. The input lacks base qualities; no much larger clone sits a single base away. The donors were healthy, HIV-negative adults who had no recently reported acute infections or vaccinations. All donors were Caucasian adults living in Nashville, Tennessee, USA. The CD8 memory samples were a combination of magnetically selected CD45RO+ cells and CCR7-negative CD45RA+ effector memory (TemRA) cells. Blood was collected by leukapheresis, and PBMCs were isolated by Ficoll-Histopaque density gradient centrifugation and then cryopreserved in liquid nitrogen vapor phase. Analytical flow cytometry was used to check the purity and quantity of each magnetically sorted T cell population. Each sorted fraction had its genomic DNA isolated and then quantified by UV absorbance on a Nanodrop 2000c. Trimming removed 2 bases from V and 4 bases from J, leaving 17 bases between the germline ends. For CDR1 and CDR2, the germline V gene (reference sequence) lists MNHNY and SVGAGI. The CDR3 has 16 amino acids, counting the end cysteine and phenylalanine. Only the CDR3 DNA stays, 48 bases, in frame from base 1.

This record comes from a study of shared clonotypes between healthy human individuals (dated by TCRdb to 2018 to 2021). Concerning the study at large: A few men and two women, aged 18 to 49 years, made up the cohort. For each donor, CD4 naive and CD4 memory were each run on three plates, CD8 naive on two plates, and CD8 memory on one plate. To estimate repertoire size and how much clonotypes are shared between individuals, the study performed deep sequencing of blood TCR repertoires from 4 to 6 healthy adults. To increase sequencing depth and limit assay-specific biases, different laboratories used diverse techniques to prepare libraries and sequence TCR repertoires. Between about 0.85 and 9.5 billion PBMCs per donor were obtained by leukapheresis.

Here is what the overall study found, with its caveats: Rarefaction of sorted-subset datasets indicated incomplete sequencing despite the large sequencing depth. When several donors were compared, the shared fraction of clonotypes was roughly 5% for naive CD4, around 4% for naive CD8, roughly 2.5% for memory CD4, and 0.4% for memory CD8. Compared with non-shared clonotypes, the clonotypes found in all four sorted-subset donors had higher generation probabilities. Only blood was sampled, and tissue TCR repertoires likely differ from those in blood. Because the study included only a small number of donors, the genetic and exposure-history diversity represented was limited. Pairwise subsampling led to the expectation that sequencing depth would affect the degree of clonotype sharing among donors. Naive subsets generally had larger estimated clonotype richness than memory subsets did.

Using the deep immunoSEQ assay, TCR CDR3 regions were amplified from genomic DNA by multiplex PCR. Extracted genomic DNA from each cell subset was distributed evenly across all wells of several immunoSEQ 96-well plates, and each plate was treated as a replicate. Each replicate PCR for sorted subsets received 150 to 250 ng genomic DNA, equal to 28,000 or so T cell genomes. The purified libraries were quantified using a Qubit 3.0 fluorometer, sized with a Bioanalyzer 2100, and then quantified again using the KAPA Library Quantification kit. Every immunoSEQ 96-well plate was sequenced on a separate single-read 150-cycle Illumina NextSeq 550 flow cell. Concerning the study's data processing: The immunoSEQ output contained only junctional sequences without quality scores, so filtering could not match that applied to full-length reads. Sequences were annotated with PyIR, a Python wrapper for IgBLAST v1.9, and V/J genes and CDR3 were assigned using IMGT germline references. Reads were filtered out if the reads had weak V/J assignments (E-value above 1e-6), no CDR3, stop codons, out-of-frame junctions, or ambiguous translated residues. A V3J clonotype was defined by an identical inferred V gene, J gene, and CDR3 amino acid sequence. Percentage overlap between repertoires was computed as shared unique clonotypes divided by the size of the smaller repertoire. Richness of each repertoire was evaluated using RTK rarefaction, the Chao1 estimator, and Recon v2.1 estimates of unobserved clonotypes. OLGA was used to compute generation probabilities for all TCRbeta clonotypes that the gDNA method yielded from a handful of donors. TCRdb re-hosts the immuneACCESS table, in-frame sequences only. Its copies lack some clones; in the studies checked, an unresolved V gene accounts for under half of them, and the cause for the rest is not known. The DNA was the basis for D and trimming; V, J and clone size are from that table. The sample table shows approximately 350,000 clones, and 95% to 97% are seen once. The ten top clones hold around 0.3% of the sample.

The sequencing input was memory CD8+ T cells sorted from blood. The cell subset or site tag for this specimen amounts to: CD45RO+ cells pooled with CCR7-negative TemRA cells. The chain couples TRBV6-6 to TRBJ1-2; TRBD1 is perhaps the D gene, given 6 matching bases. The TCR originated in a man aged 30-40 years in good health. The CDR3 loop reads CASSYGGRVMGYGYTF. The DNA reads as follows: TGTGCCAGCAGTTACGGGGGCAGGGTAATGGGCTATGGCTACACCTTC.